This passage covers 30 T cell receptor beta chains from one sample sequenced in a study of OX40 agonist ivuxolimab in advanced cancers. TCRdb's table, derived via immunoSEQ multiplex PCR, lists solely in-frame clones and lacks some. The sample consists of approximately 100,000 clones, 70% to 90% of them appearing once. This material consisted of CD4+ or CD8+ T cells sorted from blood, taken in a trial of the OX40 agonist ivuxolimab. These receptors were taken from an adult with an advanced solid tumor such as melanoma, head and neck, liver or kidney cancer.

The rearrangement links TRBV9 to TRBJ2-1; TRBD2 matches 9 bases. Per germline, CDR1 SGDLS and CDR2 YYNGEE. The junction had 4 bases not matched to a gene; V was cut back by 4 bases and J by 2 bases. The CDR3 runs 15 residues. CDR3: CASSIAGEAYNEQFF. The CDR3 DNA reads TGTGCCAGCAGCATAGCGGGAGAGGCCTACAATGAGCAGTTCTTC.

The chain employs TRBV27 and TRBJ2-7; 12 positions agree with TRBD2. The CDR3 length is 13 residues. Germline lookup yields CDR1 MNHEY and CDR2 SMNVEV (reference sequence). The ends lost 8 bases at V and 6 bases at J; junction bases unmatched: 5. This chain's CDR3 is CASGALAGGEQYF. CDR3 coding DNA: TGTGCCAGCGGGGCACTAGCGGGAGGCGAGCAGTACTTC.

This sequence joins TRBV9 and TRBJ2-3, with D possibly TRBD2 on 5 matching bases. Trimming removed 3 bases from V and 3 bases from J, with 8 bases in between. Germline V CDR1 and CDR2: SGDLS, YYNGEE. The CDR3 loop spans 13 amino acids. The CDR3 DNA follows: TGTGCCAGCAGCGAGCGGAGGACAGATACGCAGTATTTT. Its translation: CASSERRTDTQYF.

This sequence joins TRBV5-6 and TRBJ2-1, with a possible D match to TRBD2 (6 bases). V was trimmed by 4 bases and J by 0 bases, leaving 8 bases between them. Germline-derived CDR1 and CDR2 are SGHDT and YYEEEE. The CDR3 length is 14 residues. CDR3 DNA sequence: TGTGCCAGCAGCCGGACTAACTCCTACAATGAGCAGTTCTTC. It translates to CASSRTNSYNEQFF.

The chain uses TRBV11-3 and TRBJ2-7, with a weak D call TRBD2 (5 bases). The CDR3 has 13 amino acids. Germline loops: CDR1 SGHNT, CDR2 YENEEA. V lost 5 bases and J lost 6, with 14 bases in between. CDR3 amino acids: CASSSSVRLEQYF. CDR3 nucleotide sequence: TGTGCCAGCAGCAGTAGCGTCCGACTCGAGCAGTACTTC. Supplemented by reference TRBV11-3 and TRBJ2-7, the full variable domain reads EAGVVQSPRYKIIEKKQPVAFWCNPISGHNTLYWYLQNLGQGPELLIRYENEEAVDDSQLPKDRFSAERLKGVDSTLKIQPAELGDSAVYLCASSSSVRLEQYFGPGTRLTVT.

This clone was seen a handful of times. The genes are TRBV5-4 and TRBJ2-5, with TRBD1 matching over 7 bases. CDR1 is SGHNT and CDR2 is YYREEE in the germline V gene (reference sequence). The V segment lost 0 bases and the J segment 3 bases; nucleotides outside the gene matches: 2. The CDR3 is made up of 14 amino acids. The CDR3 is CASSLVGTEETQYF. The CDR3 DNA reads as TGTGCCAGCAGCTTGGTTGGGACAGAAGAGACCCAGTACTTC.

This chain joins TRBV2 and TRBJ1-3, with D tentatively TRBD1 (5 bases). CDR1 SNHLY and CDR2 FYNNEI come from the germline V gene. Trimming left V 6 bases short and J 2 bases short, with 17 bases between. There are 16 residues in the CDR3. The CDR3 bases are TGTGCCAGCAGGGGGCCCGGACGGTACCCTGGAAACACCATATATTTT. It specifies CASRGPGRYPGNTIYF.

The chain uses TRBV4-3 and TRBJ2-2; 7 bases are shared with TRBD1. Germline trimming cut 4 bases from V and 6 bases from J; bases unmatched to any gene: 5. Germline V gene data show CDR1 as LGHNA and CDR2 as YSLEER. The CDR3 runs 14 residues. The CDR3 nucleotides read TGCGCCAGCAGCCCCTGGACAGGTTCCGGGGAGCTGTTTTTT. It codes for CASSPWTGSGELFF.

The chain links TRBV11-2 to TRBJ2-7; a possible D gene is TRBD2 (7 bases). Germline V gene sequence: CDR1 SGHAT, CDR2 FQNNGV. The germline V and J ends were trimmed by 5 bases and 2 bases, with 19 bases remaining between them. This CDR3 is 16 amino acids long. DNA of the CDR3: TGTGCCAGCAGCGCTCTCCCGGGGGGCCAGACCTACGAGCAGTACTTC. Encoded protein: CASSALPGGQTYEQYF.

The chain is built from TRBV7-2 and TRBJ2-1; D might be TRBD2 (5 bases). Per germline, CDR1 SGHTA and CDR2 FQGNSA. The ends were cut back, 8 bases at V and 0 bases at J, with 11 bases in the middle. The CDR3 is made up of 14 amino acids. The CDR3 protein is CASGGITSYNEQFF. The CDR3 DNA follows: TGTGCCAGCGGAGGAATTACCTCCTACAATGAGCAGTTCTTC.

The gene calls are TRBV2 and TRBJ1-1; no clear D. This CDR3 has 14 residues. V was pared by 11 bases and J by 6 bases, with 22 bases between. Germline-derived CDR1 and CDR2 are SNHLY and FYNNEI. In DNA form, the CDR3 reads TGTGCCTGCACCTACCTGGGGAATTCTCCTGAAGCTTTCTTT. Amino acids: CACTYLGNSPEAFF.

This clone has more than one count but fewer than ten. The gene calls are TRBV5-1 and TRBJ2-1; D not certain. CDR3 size: 13 residues. Germline loops: CDR1 SGHRS, CDR2 YFSETQ. V dropped 0 bases and J dropped 4 bases, with 5 bases sitting between them. CDR3 protein: CASSLVGYNEQFF. CDR3 bases: TGCGCCAGCAGCTTGGTCGGGTACAATGAGCAGTTCTTC. Complete variable domain (other parts from reference TRBV5-1 and TRBJ2-1): KAGVTQTPRYLIKTRGQQVTLSCSPISGHRSVSWYQQTPGQGLQFLFEYFSETQRNKGNFPGRFSGRQFSNSRSEMNVSTLELGDSALYLCASSLVGYNEQFFGPGTRLTVL.

This chain links TRBV6-5 with TRBJ2-1; TRBD2 aligns across 9 bases. Germline CDR1 and CDR2: MNHEY and SVGAGI. After removal of 2 bases from V and 3 bases from J, the junction contained 2 bases not matched to a gene. The CDR3 loop spans 15 amino acids. The CDR3, as DNA: TGTGCCAGCAGTTACCTAGCGGGAATCTACAATGAGCAGTTCTTC. Its protein product is CASSYLAGIYNEQFF.

The V and J genes are TRBV11-2 and TRBJ2-7; D not certain. The CDR3 is 13 amino acids. The germline gives CDR1 SGHAT, CDR2 FQNNGV. The V end lost 1 base, the J end lost 3 bases, and 7 bases lay between the germline ends. CDR3: CASSLVANYEQYF. For the CDR3, the DNA is TGTGCCAGCAGCTTAGTGGCTAACTACGAGCAGTACTTC.

V usage is TRBV7-3 and J usage is TRBJ2-1, with 8 bases that match TRBD1. CDR1 and CDR2 from the germline V gene are SGHTA and FQGTGA. The CDR3 has 15 residues. V shed 5 bases and J 4 bases; nucleotides not matched to a gene: 7. CDR3 region: CASSRQGAVYNEQFF. The CDR3 coding sequence is TGTGCCAGCAGCCGCCAGGGGGCGGTTTACAATGAGCAGTTCTTC.

The chain uses TRBV6-5 and TRBJ2-5, with TRBD1 identical over 12 bases. The J call may be wrong; the DNA end is better matched by TRBJ2-7. This CDR3 has 16 amino acids. CDR1 and CDR2 (germline): MNHEY, SVGAGI. The CDR3 spells CASSYSAGTGGREQYF. Written as DNA, the CDR3 is TGTGCCAGCAGTTACTCCGCTGGGACAGGGGGCCGCGAGCAGTACTTC.

The genes are TRBV28 and TRBJ2-1; D is unclear. Germline assignment: CDR1 MDHEN and CDR2 SYDVKM. The CDR3 runs 14 residues. Trimming removed 4 bases at V and 5 bases at J, with 12 bases between. The CDR3 sequence is CASSSPETHNEQFF. CDR3 DNA sequence: TGTGCCAGCAGTTCTCCTGAGACCCACAATGAGCAGTTCTTC. Filled out from reference TRBV28 and TRBJ2-1, the complete variable domain reads DVKVTQSSRYLVKRTGEKVFLECVQDMDHENMFWYRQDPGLGLRLIYFSYDVKMKEKGDIPEGYSVSREKKERFSLILESASTNQTSMYLCASSSPETHNEQFFGPGTRLTVL.

This clone appeared a few times. This chain links TRBV5-4 with TRBJ2-1, with 7 nucleotides matching TRBD2. Germline-derived CDR1 and CDR2 are SGHNT and YYREEE (reference sequence). The CDR3 has 15 residues. V was clipped by 4 bases and J by 7 bases; unmatched bases: 11. This CDR3 is CASSPSGGRRNEQFF. For the CDR3, the DNA is TGTGCCAGCAGCCCATCCGGCGGGAGAAGGAATGAGCAGTTCTTC. The whole variable domain, filled in from reference TRBV5-4 and TRBJ2-1, reads ETGVTQSPTHLIKTRGQQVTLRCSSQSGHNTVSWYQQALGQGPQFIFQYYREEENGRGNFPPRFSGLQFPNYSSELNVNALELDDSALYLCASSPSGGRRNEQFFGPGTRLTVL.

This rearrangement joins TRBV28 to TRBJ2-5; no definite D call. V lost 3 bases and J lost 2, with 10 bases in between. The CDR3 has 14 amino acids. Germline V gives CDR1 MDHEN, CDR2 SYDVKM. DNA of the CDR3: TGTGCCAGCAGTTTCAGGCAGATGCAAGAGACCCAGTACTTC. Protein sequence: CASSFRQMQETQYF.

This clone was seen a few times. This rearrangement joins TRBV9 to TRBJ2-5; D might be TRBD1 (6 bases). CDR3 size: 15 residues. V was clipped by 3 bases and J by 2 bases, with 14 bases between them. CDR1 and CDR2 (germline): SGDLS, YYNGEE. In DNA, the CDR3 is TGTGCCAGCAGCGGGAGCGGACAGACTCAAGAGACCCAGTACTTC. It is translated as CASSGSGQTQETQYF.

In the case of this clone: Other DNA sequences in this sample translate to the same CDR3. The V and J genes are TRBV6-5 and TRBJ2-7; 10 nucleotides align to TRBD2. V lost 4 bases, J lost 2 bases, and 8 bases stayed unmatched. There are 16 residues in the CDR3. Per the germline V gene, CDR1 is MNHEY and CDR2 is SVGAGI. The CDR3 coding sequence is TGTGCCAGCAGTTTCCGTCCTCTAGCGGGAGCCTACGAGCAGTACTTC. As protein: CASSFRPLAGAYEQYF.

The CDR3 protein is CASSQDRSFAYEQYF. The CDR3, as DNA: TGCGCCAGCAGCCAAGATAGGAGCTTTGCCTACGAGCAGTACTTC. The genes are TRBV4-3 and TRBJ2-7; D not resolved. From germline, CDR1 is LGHNA and CDR2 YSLEER. The V end lost 0 bases, the J end lost 2 bases, and 11 bases lay between the germline ends. The CDR3 length is 15 residues.

The chain combines TRBV27 with TRBJ1-1, with D possibly matching TRBD1 (5 bases). V was pared by 6 bases and J by 1 base, with 12 bases between. The CDR3 length is 14 residues. Looked up from germline, CDR1 is MNHEY and CDR2 is SMNVEV (reference sequence). CDR3 DNA sequence: TGTGCCAGCAGGAGGGGACGGCGGAACACTGAAGCTTTCTTT. This sequence encodes CASRRGRRNTEAFF.

The gene calls are TRBV7-9 and TRBJ2-1, with 12 bases matching TRBD2. There are 14 residues in the CDR3. The V segment lost 2 bases and the J segment 10 bases; nucleotides outside the gene matches: 3. The germline V gene has CDR1 SEHNR and CDR2 FQNEAQ (reference sequence). The CDR3 sequence: CASSLSGLAGEQFF. CDR3 in DNA: TGTGCCAGCAGCTTATCAGGACTAGCGGGAGAGCAGTTCTTC.

The chain carries TRBV4-3 and TRBJ2-2; D may be TRBD1 (6 bases). CDR1 is LGHNA and CDR2 is YSLEER in the germline V gene. The CDR3 is 16 residues long. Trimming shortened V by 0 bases and J by 6 bases, and 14 bases separated the two germline ends. The chain's CDR3 is CASSQDGPKGAGELFF. In DNA form, the CDR3 reads TGCGCCAGCAGCCAAGATGGCCCTAAGGGGGCCGGGGAGCTGTTTTTT.

This chain joins TRBV4-1 and TRBJ2-7; possibly TRBD2 for D (6 bases). Germline CDR1 MGHRA, CDR2 YSYEKL. CDR3 length: 13 amino acids. Trimming shortened V by 1 base and J by 2 bases, and 6 bases separated the two germline ends. The CDR3 nucleotides read TGCGCCAGCAGCCAAGGACTAGCCTACGAGCAGTACTTC. As protein: CASSQGLAYEQYF.

This rearrangement joins TRBV18 to TRBJ1-1; TRBD1 is a possible D gene (6 bases). Trimming pared 3 bases from V and 10 bases from J, leaving 18 bases between. This CDR3 region has 14 residues. Per the germline V gene, CDR1 is KGHSH and CDR2 is LQKENI. The DNA for the CDR3 is TGTGCCAGCTCACCTCCGGACAGTCTCAGGATAGCTTTCTTT. Amino acids: CASSPPDSLRIAFF.

Concerning this clone: The same CDR3 is also encoded by other DNA sequences in this sample. The chain uses TRBV7-3 and TRBJ2-3, with D unresolved. Trimming removed 4 bases from V and 0 bases from J, with 5 bases in between. The CDR3 extends over 13 amino acids. CDR1 and CDR2 from the germline V gene are SGHTA and FQGTGA. CDR3 nucleotides: TGTGCCAGCAGCTCCGATAGCACAGATACGCAGTATTTT. It codes for CASSSDSTDTQYF.

The rearrangement links TRBV7-3 to TRBJ2-1; D might be TRBD1 (6 bases). The CDR3 covers 15 residues. V was trimmed by 5 bases and J by 0 bases, leaving 11 bases between them. Germline CDR1 SGHTA, CDR2 FQGTGA. CDR3 amino acids: CASSLSRGSYNEQFF. Here the CDR3 DNA reads TGTGCCAGCAGCCTAAGCAGGGGCTCCTACAATGAGCAGTTCTTC.

J is TRBJ2-7 and V is TRBV11-3; 7 positions agree with TRBD2. CDR1 is SGHNT and CDR2 is YENEEA in the germline V gene. The V segment lost 5 bases and the J segment 5 bases; nucleotides outside the gene matches: 9. The CDR3 runs 14 residues. The CDR3 region has the DNA TGTGCCAGCAGCAGCGGGACCGTCACCCACGAGCAGTACTTC. It codes for CASSSGTVTHEQYF.